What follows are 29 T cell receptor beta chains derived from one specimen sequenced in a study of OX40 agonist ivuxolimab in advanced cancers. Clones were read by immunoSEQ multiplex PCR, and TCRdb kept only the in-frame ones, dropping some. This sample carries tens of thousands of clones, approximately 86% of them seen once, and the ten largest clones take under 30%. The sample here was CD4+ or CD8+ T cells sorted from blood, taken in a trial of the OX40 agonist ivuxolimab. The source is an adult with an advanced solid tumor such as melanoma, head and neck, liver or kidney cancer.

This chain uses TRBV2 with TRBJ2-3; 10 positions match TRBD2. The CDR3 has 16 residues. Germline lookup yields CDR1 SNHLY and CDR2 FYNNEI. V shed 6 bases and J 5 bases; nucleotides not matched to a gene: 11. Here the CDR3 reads CASSGRLAGEGDTQYF. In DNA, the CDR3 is TGTGCCAGCAGCGGCCGGCTAGCGGGAGAAGGAGATACGCAGTATTTT.

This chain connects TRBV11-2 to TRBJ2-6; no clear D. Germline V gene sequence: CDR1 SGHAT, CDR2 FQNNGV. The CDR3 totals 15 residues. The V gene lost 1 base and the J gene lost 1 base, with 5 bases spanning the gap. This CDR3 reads CASSLGHSGANVLTF. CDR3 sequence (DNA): TGTGCCAGCAGCTTAGGACATTCTGGGGCCAACGTCCTGACTTTC.

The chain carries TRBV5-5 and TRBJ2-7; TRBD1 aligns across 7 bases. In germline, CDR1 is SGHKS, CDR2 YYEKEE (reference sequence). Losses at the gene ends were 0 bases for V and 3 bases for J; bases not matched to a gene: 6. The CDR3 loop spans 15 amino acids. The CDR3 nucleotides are TGTGCCAGCAGCTTGGAGGGGGCCGGCTTCTACGAGCAGTACTTC. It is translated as CASSLEGAGFYEQYF. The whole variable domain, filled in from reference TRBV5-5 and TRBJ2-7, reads DAGVTQSPTHLIKTRGQQVTLRCSPISGHKSVSWYQQVLGQGPQFIFQYYEKEERGRGNFPDRFSARQFPNYSSELNVNALLLGDSALYLCASSLEGAGFYEQYFGPGTRLTVT.

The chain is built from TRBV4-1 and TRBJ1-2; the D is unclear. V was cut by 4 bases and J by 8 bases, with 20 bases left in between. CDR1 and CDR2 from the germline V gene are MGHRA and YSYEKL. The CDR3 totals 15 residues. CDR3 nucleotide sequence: TGCGCCAGCAGCCTCCCTGGCGGAAGGGTAGGAGGCTACACCTTC. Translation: CASSLPGGRVGGYTF.

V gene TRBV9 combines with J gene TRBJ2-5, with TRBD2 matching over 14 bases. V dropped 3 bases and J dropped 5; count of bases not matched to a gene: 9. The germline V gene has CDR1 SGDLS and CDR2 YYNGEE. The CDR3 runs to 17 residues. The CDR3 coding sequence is TGTGCCAGCAGCGGAGGGACTAGCGGGAGCCCAGGGGAGACCCAGTACTTC. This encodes CASSGGTSGSPGETQYF.

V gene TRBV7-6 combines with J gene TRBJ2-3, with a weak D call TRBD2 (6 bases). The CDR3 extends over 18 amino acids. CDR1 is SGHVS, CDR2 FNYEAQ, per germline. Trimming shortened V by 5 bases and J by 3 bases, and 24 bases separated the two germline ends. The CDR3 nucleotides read TGTGCCAGCAGCAATCTCGGTAGCGGTGGGGTGGGGACAGATACGCAGTATTTT. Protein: CASSNLGSGGVGTDTQYF.

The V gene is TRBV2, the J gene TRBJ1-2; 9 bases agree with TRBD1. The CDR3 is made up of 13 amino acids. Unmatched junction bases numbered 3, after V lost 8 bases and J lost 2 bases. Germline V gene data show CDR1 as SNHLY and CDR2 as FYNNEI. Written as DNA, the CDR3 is TGTGCCAGCCGAGGACAGGGGAACTATGGCTACACCTTC. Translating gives CASRGQGNYGYTF. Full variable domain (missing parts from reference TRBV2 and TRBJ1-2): EPEVTQTPSHQVTQMGQEVILRCVPISNHLYFYWYRQILGQKVEFLVSFYNNEISEKSEIFDDQFSVERPDGSNFTLKIRSTKLEDSAMYFCASRGQGNYGYTFGSGTRLTVV.

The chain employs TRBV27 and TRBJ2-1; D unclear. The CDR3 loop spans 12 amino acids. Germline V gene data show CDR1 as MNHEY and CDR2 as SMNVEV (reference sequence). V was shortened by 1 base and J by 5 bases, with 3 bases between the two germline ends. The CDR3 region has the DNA TGTGCCAGCAGTTTATGGAACAATGAGCAGTTCTTC. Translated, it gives CASSLWNNEQFF.

The CDR3 nucleotides are TGTGCCAGCAGCTTTCGGGACAACACAGATACGCAGTATTTT. Amino acids: CASSFRDNTDTQYF. The chain recombines TRBV5-4 with TRBJ2-3; possibly TRBD1 for D (6 bases). V dropped 2 bases and J dropped 2 bases, with 9 bases sitting between them. The CDR3 is made up of 14 amino acids. Germline-derived CDR1 and CDR2 are SGHNT and YYREEE (reference sequence).

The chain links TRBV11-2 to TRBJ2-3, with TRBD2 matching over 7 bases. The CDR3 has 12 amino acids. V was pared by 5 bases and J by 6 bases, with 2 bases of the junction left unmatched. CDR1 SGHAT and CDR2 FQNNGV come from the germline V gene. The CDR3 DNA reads TGTGCCAGCAGCCCCGGGGGGGATACGCAGTATTTT. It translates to CASSPGGDTQYF. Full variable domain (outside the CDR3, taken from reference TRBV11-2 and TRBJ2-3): EAGVAQSPRYKIIEKRQSVAFWCNPISGHATLYWYQQILGQGPKLLIQFQNNGVVDDSQLPKDRFSAERLKGVDSTLKIQPAKLEDSAVYLCASSPGGDTQYFGPGTRLTVL.

The CDR3 region is CASSLATANYGYTF. Here the CDR3 DNA reads TGTGCCAGCAGCTTAGCGACAGCTAACTATGGCTACACCTTC. The chain combines TRBV11-2 with TRBJ1-2; possibly TRBD1 for D (5 bases). Between the trimmed V and J ends, which lost 1 base and 0 bases, there was a span of 6 bases. This CDR3 region has 14 residues. Looked up from germline, CDR1 is SGHAT and CDR2 is FQNNGV.

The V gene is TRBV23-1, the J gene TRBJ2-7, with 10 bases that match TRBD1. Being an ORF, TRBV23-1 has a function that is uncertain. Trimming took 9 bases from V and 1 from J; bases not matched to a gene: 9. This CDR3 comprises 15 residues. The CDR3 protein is CARNRDRGKSYEQYF. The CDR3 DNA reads TGCGCCAGGAACCGGGACAGGGGTAAATCCTACGAGCAGTACTTC.

The CDR3 sequence: CASSSSGPSYEQYF. In nucleotides, the CDR3 is TGTGCCAGCAGCTCCTCCGGGCCATCCTACGAGCAGTACTTC. This chain connects TRBV13 to TRBJ2-7, with D unclear. This CDR3 comprises 14 residues. Trimming stripped 4 bases from V and 1 base from J, with 11 bases between. The germline V gene encodes CDR1 PRHDT and CDR2 FYEKMQ (reference sequence).

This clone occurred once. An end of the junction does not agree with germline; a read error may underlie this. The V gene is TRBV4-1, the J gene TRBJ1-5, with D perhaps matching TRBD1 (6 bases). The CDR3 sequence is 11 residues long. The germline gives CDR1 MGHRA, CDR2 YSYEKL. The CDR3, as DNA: TGCGCCAGCAGCCAAGCGGGGGACACCTACTTT. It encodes CASSQAGDTYF.

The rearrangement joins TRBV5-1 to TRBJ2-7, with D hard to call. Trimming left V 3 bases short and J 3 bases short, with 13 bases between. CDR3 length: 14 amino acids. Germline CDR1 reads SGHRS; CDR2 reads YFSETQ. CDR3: CASSYGFNNYEQYF. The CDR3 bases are TGCGCCAGCAGCTATGGATTCAACAACTACGAGCAGTACTTC.

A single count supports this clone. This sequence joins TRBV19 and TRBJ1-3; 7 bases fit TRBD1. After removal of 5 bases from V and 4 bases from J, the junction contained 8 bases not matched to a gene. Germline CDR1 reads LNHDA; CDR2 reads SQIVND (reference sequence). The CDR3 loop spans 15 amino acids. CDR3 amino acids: CASSLEGAEGNTIYF. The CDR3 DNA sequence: TGTGCCAGTAGTCTGGAGGGGGCGGAAGGAAACACCATATATTTT.

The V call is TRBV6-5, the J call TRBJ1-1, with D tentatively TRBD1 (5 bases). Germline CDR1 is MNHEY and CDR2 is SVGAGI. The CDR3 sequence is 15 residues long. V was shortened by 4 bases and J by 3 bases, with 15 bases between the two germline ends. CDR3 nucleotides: TGTGCCAGCAGTTCAGGACACCTTGTAGACACTGAAGCTTTCTTT. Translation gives CASSSGHLVDTEAFF.

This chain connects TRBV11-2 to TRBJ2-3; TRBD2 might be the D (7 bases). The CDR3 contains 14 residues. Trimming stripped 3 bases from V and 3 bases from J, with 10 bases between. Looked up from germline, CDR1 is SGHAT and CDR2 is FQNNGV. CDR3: CASSFRGGTDTQYF. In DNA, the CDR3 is TGTGCCAGCAGCTTCAGGGGAGGGACAGATACGCAGTATTTT.

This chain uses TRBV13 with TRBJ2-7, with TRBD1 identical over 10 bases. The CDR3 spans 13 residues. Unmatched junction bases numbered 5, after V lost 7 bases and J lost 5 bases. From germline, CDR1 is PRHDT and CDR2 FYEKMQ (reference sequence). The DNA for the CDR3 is TGTGCCAGCATCCGACAGGGGGCGAACGAGCAGTACTTC. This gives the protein CASIRQGANEQYF. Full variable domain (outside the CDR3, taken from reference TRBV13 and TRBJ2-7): AAGVIQSPRHLIKEKRETATLKCYPIPRHDTVYWYQQGPGQDPQFLISFYEKMQSDKGSIPDRFSAQQFSDYHSELNMSSLELGDSALYFCASIRQGANEQYFGPGTRLTVT.

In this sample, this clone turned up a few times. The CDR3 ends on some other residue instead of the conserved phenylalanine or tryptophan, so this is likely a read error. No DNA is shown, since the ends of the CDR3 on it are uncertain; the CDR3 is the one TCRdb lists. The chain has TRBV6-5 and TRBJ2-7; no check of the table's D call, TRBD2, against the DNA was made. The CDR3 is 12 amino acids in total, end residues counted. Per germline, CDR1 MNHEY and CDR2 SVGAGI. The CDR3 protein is CASSESGTPGPL.

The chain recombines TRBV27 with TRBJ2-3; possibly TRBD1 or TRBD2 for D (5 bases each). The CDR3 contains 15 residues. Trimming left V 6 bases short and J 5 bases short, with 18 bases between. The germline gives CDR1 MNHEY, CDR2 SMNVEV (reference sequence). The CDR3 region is CASRGVRALEDTQYF. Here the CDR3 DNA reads TGTGCCAGCAGGGGGGTCCGGGCTTTGGAAGATACGCAGTATTTT.

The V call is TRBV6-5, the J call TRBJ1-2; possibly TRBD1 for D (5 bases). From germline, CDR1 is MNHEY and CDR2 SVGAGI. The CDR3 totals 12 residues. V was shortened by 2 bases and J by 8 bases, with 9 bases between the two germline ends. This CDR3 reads CASSYGGVGYTF. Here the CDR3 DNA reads TGTGCCAGCAGTTACGGAGGGGTCGGCTACACCTTC.

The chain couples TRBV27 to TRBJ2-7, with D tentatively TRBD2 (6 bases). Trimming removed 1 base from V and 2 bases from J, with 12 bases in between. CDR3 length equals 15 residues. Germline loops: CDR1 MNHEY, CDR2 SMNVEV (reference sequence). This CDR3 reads CASSLLGGATYEQYF. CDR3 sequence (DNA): TGTGCCAGCAGTTTATTGGGGGGAGCCACCTACGAGCAGTACTTC.

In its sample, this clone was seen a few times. The CDR3 protein is CASSSAGDRSNQPQHF. In DNA, the CDR3 is TGTGCCAGCAGCAGCGCAGGGGACCGATCCAATCAGCCCCAGCATTTT. V is TRBV7-9 and J is TRBJ1-5; the D gene is possibly TRBD1 (6 bases). V shed 5 bases and J shed 3 bases, with 17 bases lying between them. The germline V gene encodes CDR1 SEHNR and CDR2 FQNEAQ (reference sequence). This CDR3 comprises 16 residues.

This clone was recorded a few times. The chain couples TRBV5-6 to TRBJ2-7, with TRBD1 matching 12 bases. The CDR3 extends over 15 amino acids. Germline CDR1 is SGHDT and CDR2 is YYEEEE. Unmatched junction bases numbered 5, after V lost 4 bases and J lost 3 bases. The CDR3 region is CASSRRDRGRYEQYF. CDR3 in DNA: TGTGCCAGCAGCCGTCGGGACAGGGGGCGCTACGAGCAGTACTTC.

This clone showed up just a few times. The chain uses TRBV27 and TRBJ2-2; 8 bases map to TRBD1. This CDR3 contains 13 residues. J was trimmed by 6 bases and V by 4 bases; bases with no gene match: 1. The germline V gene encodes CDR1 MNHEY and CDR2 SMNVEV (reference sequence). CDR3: CASSWTGSGELFF. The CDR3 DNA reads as TGTGCCAGCAGTTGGACAGGGTCCGGGGAGCTGTTTTTT.

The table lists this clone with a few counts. Here the CDR3 DNA reads TGTGCCAGCAGTTTTTACGTTAGGACAGGGGACTACGAGCAGTACTTC. Protein sequence: CASSFYVRTGDYEQYF. The chain employs TRBV28 and TRBJ2-7; 9 bases align to TRBD1. Trimming took 3 bases from V and 3 from J; bases not matched to a gene: 9. The CDR3 runs 16 residues. Germline V gene sequence: CDR1 MDHEN, CDR2 SYDVKM.

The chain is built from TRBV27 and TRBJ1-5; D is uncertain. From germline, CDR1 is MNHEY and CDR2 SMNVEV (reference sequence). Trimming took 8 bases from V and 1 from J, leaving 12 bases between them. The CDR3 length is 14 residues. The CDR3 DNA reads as TGTGCCAGCTCCGGCGGGTCCAGCAATCAGCCCCAGCATTTT. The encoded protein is CASSGGSSNQPQHF.

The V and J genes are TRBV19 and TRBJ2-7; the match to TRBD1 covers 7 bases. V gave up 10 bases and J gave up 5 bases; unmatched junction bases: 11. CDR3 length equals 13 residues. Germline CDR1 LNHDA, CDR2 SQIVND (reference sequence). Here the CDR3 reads CATEGTGVNEQYF. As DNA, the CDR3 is TGTGCCACCGAAGGAACAGGGGTGAACGAGCAGTACTTC.